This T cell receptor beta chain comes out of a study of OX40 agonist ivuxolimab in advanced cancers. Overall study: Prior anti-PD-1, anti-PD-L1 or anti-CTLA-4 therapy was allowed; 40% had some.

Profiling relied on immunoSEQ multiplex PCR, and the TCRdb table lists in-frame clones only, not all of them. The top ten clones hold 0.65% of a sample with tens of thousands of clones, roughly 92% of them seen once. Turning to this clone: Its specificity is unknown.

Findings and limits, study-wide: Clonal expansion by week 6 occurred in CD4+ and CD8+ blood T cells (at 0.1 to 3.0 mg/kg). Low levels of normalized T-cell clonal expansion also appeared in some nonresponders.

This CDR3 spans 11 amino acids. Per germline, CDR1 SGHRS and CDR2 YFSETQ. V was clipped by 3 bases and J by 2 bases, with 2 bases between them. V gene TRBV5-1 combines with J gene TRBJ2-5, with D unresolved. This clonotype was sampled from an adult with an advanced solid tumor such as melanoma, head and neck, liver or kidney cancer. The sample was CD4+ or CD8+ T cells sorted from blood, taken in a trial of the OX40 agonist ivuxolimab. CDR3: CASSYQETQYF. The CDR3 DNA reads TGCGCCAGCAGCTATCAAGAGACCCAGTACTTC.